Below, 9 T cell receptor beta chains from the same sample are listed, as sequenced in a study of human T cells and chemical hapten exposure. Noted time point: patch test 1, 2 weeks after DPC sensitization. Treatment defined: therapeutic diphenylcyclopropenone sensitization with weekly scalp DPC. MiXCR, applied by TCRdb to the RACE reads, yields one record per CDR3 protein. The table records about 99,000 distinct CDR3 sequences, 12% of them present only once. The sequencing here drew on whole blood, taken in connection with sensitization to the hapten diphenylcyclopropenone (DPC). These receptors all come from a woman in her thirties or forties with alopecia areata. Some clones in this sample may be carry-over from other donors' samples.

The rearrangement joins TRBV4-2 to TRBJ1-1; D is unresolved. Germline CDR1 LGHNA, CDR2 YNFKEQ. Trimming cost V 0 bases and J 8 bases, with 7 bases left between them. The CDR3 has 12 amino acids. This chain's CDR3 is CASSQDSTEAFF. In DNA, the CDR3 is TGTGCCAGCAGCCAAGATAGTACCGAAGCTTTCTTT.

The sample holds a few counts of this clonotype. The chain has TRBV3-1 and TRBJ2-7; a weak D match, TRBD1 (5 bases). The ends were cut back, 1 base at V and 7 bases at J, with 14 bases in the middle. This CDR3 is built from 14 residues. Per the germline V gene, CDR1 is LGHDT and CDR2 is YNNKEL (reference sequence). This CDR3 reads CASSQAQGVGEQYF. CDR3 coding DNA: TGTGCCAGCAGCCAAGCCCAGGGTGTGGGGGAGCAGTACTTC.

This clonotype was detected ten times or more. The chain combines TRBV9 with TRBJ1-6; no reliable D call. The germline CDR1 and CDR2 sequences are SGDLS and YYNGEE. V was shortened by 7 bases and J by 8 bases, with 7 bases between the two germline ends. This CDR3 comprises 11 residues. The CDR3 region has the DNA TGTGCCAGCGGGCTGGATTCACCCCTCCACTTT. This gives the protein CASGLDSPLHF.

The CDR3 nucleotides read TGCAGCTCTGCCGGGGGGGAGTCAACAGATACGCAGTATTTT. Amino acids: CSSAGGESTDTQYF. This chain joins TRBV29-1 and TRBJ2-3, with 8 bases that match TRBD2. This CDR3 region has 14 residues. The J segment lost 3 bases and the V segment lost 8 bases, leaving 10 bases of the junction unmatched. Germline CDR1 is SQVTM and CDR2 is ANQGSEA.

Only a few counts were recorded for this clonotype. This chain uses TRBV6-5 with TRBJ2-5; the D is unclear. CDR3 length equals 15 residues. Deletions cut 4 bases from V and 6 bases from J, with 18 bases between. Germline V CDR1 and CDR2: MNHEY, SVGAGI. The CDR3 coding sequence is TGTGCCAGCAGTTCCCCCGGACGCCCTAGTAAGACCCAGTACTTC. This translates into CASSSPGRPSKTQYF.

The sample holds a few counts of this clonotype. V usage is TRBV3-2 and J usage is TRBJ2-2; the table's D call TRBD1 went unverified against the DNA. TRBV3-2 represents a pseudogene. CDR3 length equals 24 residues. CDR3 nucleotides: TGTGCCAGCAGCCAAGATCAACCAGGGACAATCAAGCCGAGCCCCTTACGGAACACCGGGGAGCTGTTTTTT. Its translation is CASSQDQPGTIKPSPLRNTGELFF.

The CDR3 sequence is CSVESDSGNTIYF. CDR3 DNA: TGCAGCGTTGAGTCGGACTCTGGAAACACCATATATTTT. The V and J genes are TRBV29-1 and TRBJ1-3; D gene ambiguous. Looked up from germline, CDR1 is SQVTM and CDR2 is ANQGSEA. V was cut by 3 bases and J by 0 bases, with 6 bases left in between. This CDR3 has 13 amino acids.

This clonotype was picked up a small number of times. This rearrangement joins TRBV20-1 to TRBJ1-1, with a possible D match to TRBD1 (5 bases). The CDR3 runs 15 residues. V lost 0 bases and J lost 0, with 11 bases in between. Per germline, CDR1 DFQATT and CDR2 SNEGSKA (reference sequence). The CDR3 nucleotides read TGCAGTGCTAGAGATCCTCGGGGCATGAACACTGAAGCTTTCTTT. Its translation is CSARDPRGMNTEAFF.

This chain connects TRBV3-1 to TRBJ2-5; possibly TRBD1 for D (5 bases). Per the germline V gene, CDR1 is LGHDT and CDR2 is YNNKEL (reference sequence). The ends were cut back, 5 bases at V and 0 bases at J, with 16 bases in the middle. This CDR3 region has 16 residues. The CDR3 loop is CASSARALGYQETQYF. The CDR3 coding sequence is TGTGCCAGCAGCGCCAGGGCCCTGGGGTACCAAGAGACCCAGTACTTC.